The 9 T cell receptor beta chains below were found in one sample sequenced in a study of post-analysis software for immune sequencing data. These receptors' targets are unknown. Prepared libraries of TCR beta cDNA carried unique molecular identifiers. TCRdb independently ran MiXCR on the PCR reads; one entry per CDR3 protein. The table includes more than 350,000 distinct CDR3 sequences, about 40% detected once. General observations from the study: There were five TRBV segments more frequent in patients than controls, and TRBV5-6, TRBV5-1 and TRBV20-1 were among them.

Sequencing input: blood. These receptor sequences come from a girl aged 2-9 years with multiple sclerosis.

The rearrangement links TRBV29-1 to TRBJ2-1, with TRBD1 identical over 11 bases. The V gene end was trimmed by 6 bases and the J gene end by 6 bases; junction bases not matched to a gene: 4. Germline CDR1 is SQVTM and CDR2 is ANQGSEA. There are 13 residues in the CDR3. CDR3 DNA sequence: TGCAGCGTACGGGGGACAGGGGGCAATGAGCAGTTCTTC. Amino acid sequence: CSVRGTGGNEQFF.

The CDR3 protein is CASSNTGTSGRVEFF. Written as DNA, the CDR3 is TGTGCCAGCAGCAACACCGGGACTAGCGGGAGGGTGGAGTTCTTC. The rearrangement joins TRBV7-2 to TRBJ2-1; 16 nucleotides match TRBD2. The CDR3 is made up of 15 amino acids. V dropped 5 bases and J dropped 14; count of bases not matched to a gene: 9. Germline assignment: CDR1 SGHTA and CDR2 FQGNSA.

V and J are TRBV5-5 and TRBJ2-1, with TRBD2 matching over 10 bases. This CDR3 contains 17 residues. Losses at the gene ends were 0 bases for V and 8 bases for J; bases not matched to a gene: 11. The germline CDR1 and CDR2 sequences are SGHKS and YYEKEE (reference sequence). The CDR3 is CASSLGLPAGGPHEQFF. CDR3 DNA sequence: TGTGCCAGCAGCTTGGGGCTTCCAGCGGGAGGGCCCCATGAGCAGTTCTTC.

This sequence joins TRBV10-3 and TRBJ1-1, with TRBD1 identical over 7 bases. J was trimmed by 4 bases and V by 6 bases; bases with no gene match: 5. This CDR3 comprises 13 residues. In germline, CDR1 is ENHRY, CDR2 SYGVKD. The chain's CDR3 is CAIREGAVTEAFF. For the CDR3, the DNA is TGTGCCATCAGGGAGGGGGCGGTCACTGAAGCTTTCTTT.

The chain has TRBV6-5 and TRBJ2-1, with a tentative D call TRBD1 (6 bases). The CDR3 has 16 amino acids. The germline V gene encodes CDR1 MNHEY and CDR2 SVGAGI. Trimming removed 4 bases at V and 0 bases at J, with 13 bases between. The CDR3 nucleotides are TGTGCCAGCAGTTCGCACAGGGCCCCCTCCTACAATGAGCAGTTCTTC. Translating gives CASSSHRAPSYNEQFF.

The genes are TRBV28 and TRBJ2-7, with D possibly being TRBD2 (6 bases). This CDR3 contains 14 residues. Per the germline V gene, CDR1 is MDHEN and CDR2 is SYDVKM. With 8 bases removed from V and 0 bases from J, the gap between germline ends came to 14 bases. This CDR3 reads CASLLDGSSYEQYF. The DNA for the CDR3 is TGTGCCAGCCTACTCGACGGGAGCTCCTACGAGCAGTACTTC.

The chain recombines TRBV29-1 with TRBJ2-3; D may be TRBD2 (6 bases). CDR3 length: 13 residues. Germline assignment: CDR1 SQVTM and CDR2 ANQGSEA. V was cut by 5 bases and J by 2 bases, with 11 bases left in between. The CDR3 reads CSVRRGNTDTQYF. Here the CDR3 DNA reads TGCAGCGTTCGGCGGGGCAACACAGATACGCAGTATTTT.

This clonotype appeared a few times. This rearrangement joins TRBV20-1 to TRBJ2-7, with unresolved D. The CDR3 has 16 residues. The germline V gene encodes CDR1 DFQATT and CDR2 SNEGSKA (reference sequence). V lost 3 bases and J lost 3, with 21 bases in between. This CDR3 is CSARGSARERGYEQYF. In DNA, the CDR3 is TGCAGTGCTAGGGGGTCCGCCAGAGAAAGAGGCTACGAGCAGTACTTC.

This clonotype was observed a few times. The chain uses TRBV7-2 and TRBJ2-7, with D unclear. Germline V gene lookup returns CDR1 SGHTA and CDR2 FQGNSA. V shed 1 base and J shed 2 bases, with 18 bases lying between them. The CDR3 sequence is 17 residues long. CDR3 amino acids: CASSLGPSGLLTYEQYF. For the CDR3, the DNA is TGTGCCAGCAGCTTAGGTCCGTCCGGGTTGCTAACCTACGAGCAGTACTTC.